This T cell receptor beta chain is drawn from a study of human T cells and chemical hapten exposure. Study-level background: A roughly 2 cm by roughly 2 cm inner upper arm patch received 2% DPC for sensitization.

Concerning this clonotype: Its antigen is not identified.

The study's findings and limits: There were significantly more large CDR3 similarity clusters among expanded TCRs than among controls. In the PT1 data, expanded TCR counts showed a positive correlation with patch test score.

With 0 bases removed from V and 10 bases from J, the gap between germline ends came to 15 bases. The germline V gene encodes CDR1 SGHVS and CDR2 FNYEAQ. This CDR3 is 14 amino acids long. The sample's time point: patch test 2, 6 weeks after DPC sensitization. The treatment is: therapeutic diphenylcyclopropenone sensitization with weekly scalp DPC. TCRdb reprocessed the RACE reads via MiXCR and lists one record per CDR3 protein. The sample includes 360,000 or so distinct CDR3 sequences, roughly 6.3% of them seen just once. The origin of this receptor is a young woman with alopecia areata. Some clones in this sample may be carry-over from other donors' samples. The chain recombines TRBV7-6 with TRBJ1-2; weak D call: TRBD1 (5 bases). The sample here was whole blood, taken in connection with sensitization to the hapten diphenylcyclopropenone (DPC). The CDR3 sequence is CASSLAGQGLDYTF. As DNA, the CDR3 is TGTGCCAGCAGCTTAGCGGGGCAGGGACTTGACTACACCTTC.